A single sample gave rise to the 6 T cell receptor beta chains below, sequenced in a study of identical twins. TCRdb reprocessed the 5' RACE reads with MiXCR, giving one entry per CDR3 protein. In the table there are over 500,000 distinct CDR3 sequences, approximately 22% of which are singletons. These data also featured in a second study, about T cells expressing NK-cell markers.

Source material: CD4+ T cells sorted from blood. These receptors were collected from a young woman in good health.

CDR3 nucleotide sequence: TGCGCCAGCAGTGAAGCCCCAGGGAGCTACGAGCAGTACTTC. This codes for CASSEAPGSYEQYF. The rearrangement links TRBV10-1 to TRBJ2-7, with D tentatively TRBD1 or TRBD2 (5 bases each). Germline V gene data show CDR1 as WNHNN and CDR2 as SYGVQD (reference sequence). V was clipped by 3 bases and J by 3 bases, with 12 bases between them. This CDR3 region has 14 residues.

This chain links TRBV4-1 with TRBJ2-1, with TRBD2 identical over 11 bases. V lost 2 bases and J lost 3; bases outside the gene matches: 15. CDR1 is MGHRA, CDR2 YSYEKL, per germline. The CDR3 is 20 residues long. As DNA, the CDR3 is TGCGCCAGCAGCCAAAGTGCGACTAGCGGGGCAAGGACTATCTACAATGAGCAGTTCTTC. This codes for CASSQSATSGARTIYNEQFF.

J is TRBJ2-3 and V is TRBV7-2; a possible D gene is TRBD2 (6 bases). The V end was cut by 4 bases, the J end by 4 bases, with 12 bases between. Germline V CDR1 and CDR2: SGHTA, FQGNSA. CDR3 size: 14 residues. The CDR3 region has the DNA TGTGCCAGCAGCTGGGACTGGGGCGCAGATACGCAGTATTTT. This encodes CASSWDWGADTQYF.

Turning to this clonotype: This may be a read error, as it is one base from a much larger clone. The gene calls are TRBV7-9 and TRBJ2-7; 7 bases are a match to TRBD2. CDR1 SEHNR and CDR2 FQNEAQ come from the germline V gene (reference sequence). V gave up 11 bases and J gave up 0 bases; unmatched junction bases: 10. The CDR3 length is 14 residues. The CDR3 region is CAVQTSDLSYEQYF. The CDR3 region has the DNA TGTGCCGTCCAAACTAGCGACCTCTCCTACGAGCAGTACTTC.

This chain links TRBV6-5 with TRBJ1-3, with D possibly matching TRBD1 (5 bases). V lost 4 bases to trimming and J lost 5 bases, with 12 bases between them. This CDR3 contains 14 residues. Germline CDR1 and CDR2: MNHEY and SVGAGI. The CDR3 loop is CASSSVRGRNTIYF. Written as DNA, the CDR3 is TGTGCCAGCAGTTCGGTCCGGGGGAGAAACACCATATATTTT.

The CDR3 protein is CASSYGSGSAFF. CDR3 DNA sequence: TGTGCCAGCAGTTACGGGTCGGGGAGCGCTTTCTTT. This chain connects TRBV6-2 or TRBV6-3 to TRBJ1-1; the D is unclear. Per germline, CDR1 MNHEY and CDR2 SVGEGT. The CDR3 covers 12 residues. Deletions cut 2 bases from V and 11 bases from J, with 12 bases between.